Sequencing of this T cell receptor (beta chain) was carried out in a study of T cells in Graves' hyperthyroidism and ophthalmopathy. Findings and caveats of the study: In simple terms, a model built on 13 V-J features told ophthalmopathy apart from stable hyperthyroidism. Model output signaled ophthalmopathy a median approximately six months ahead of onset. Most clonotypes that expanded in the thyroid above 0.001 also showed up in blood.

Each ophthalmopathy patient scored at least 3 on the Clinical Activity Score and at least 4 on NOSPECS grade, with duration under 3 months. The V gene lost 0 bases and the J gene lost 5 bases, with 9 bases spanning the gap. There are 14 residues in the CDR3. The germline gives CDR1 SGHVS, CDR2 FNYEAQ. Amplification of TCR beta CDR3 regions was performed using RNA transcripts as template. First-round RT-PCR of the TCR CDR3 relied on the HTBI primer set. TCRdb re-analysed the multiplex PCR reads in MiXCR, keeping a single row per CDR3 protein. The table has about 380,000 distinct CDR3 sequences, approximately 14% seen once. This clonotype was counted ten times or more. Its cognate antigen is unknown.

The sequence came from a woman aged 25 to 39 with Graves' ophthalmopathy. Sequencing input: blood. The chain uses TRBV7-6 and TRBJ2-3; the D gene is possibly TRBD2 (7 bases). The CDR3 DNA reads TGTGCCAGCAGCTTAGCGGGGGGGCGAGATACGCAGTATTTT. Its translation: CASSLAGGRDTQYF.